The next 32 T cell receptor beta chains were all read from a single sample in a study of blood T cell repertoires in COVID-19. Data came from immunoSEQ multiplex PCR; TCRdb stores just in-frame clones and leaves some out. The profile shows about 410,000 clones, around 86% of them singletons. Specimen: peripheral blood. All receptors come from a woman in her 30s with active or convalescent COVID-19.

V is TRBV6-5 and J is TRBJ1-6; D might be TRBD1 (6 bases). The CDR3 is made up of 15 amino acids. Germline values: CDR1 MNHEY, CDR2 SVGAGI. The ends were cut back, 6 bases at V and 9 bases at J, with 18 bases in the middle. The CDR3 DNA reads TGTGCCAGCAGGGGGACACAAGGGGCTAGTTCACCCCTCCACTTT. This translates into CASRGTQGASSPLHF.

The chain is built from TRBV7-7 and TRBJ1-1; TRBD1 might be the D (5 bases). Germline V CDR1 and CDR2: SSHAT, FNYEAQ (reference sequence). Trimming took off 9 bases at V and 2 bases at J, with 19 bases between the two ends. The CDR3 has 15 amino acids. CDR3 bases: TGTGCCAGTACTACAGGATTCAGGCGCAACACTGAAGCTTTCTTT. Amino acids: CASTTGFRRNTEAFF.

The J gene is TRBJ1-4, the V gene TRBV6-5, with 7 bases lining up with TRBD1. J was trimmed by 4 bases and V by 6 bases; bases with no gene match: 5. CDR1 and CDR2 from the germline V gene are MNHEY and SVGAGI. The CDR3 covers 14 residues. The CDR3 DNA reads as TGTGCCAGCAGAAACCGGGACAGTAATGAAAAACTGTTTTTT. Translated, it gives CASRNRDSNEKLFF.

The chain employs TRBV5-1 and TRBJ2-1; 10 bases are shared with TRBD2. CDR1 and CDR2 from the germline V gene are SGHRS and YFSETQ. The CDR3 covers 15 residues. Unmatched junction bases numbered 3, after V lost 0 bases and J lost 6 bases. The CDR3 is CASSLVAGGVNEQFF. The CDR3 DNA follows: TGCGCCAGCAGCTTGGTAGCGGGAGGCGTCAATGAGCAGTTCTTC.

The chain recombines TRBV11-2 with TRBJ1-5; no clear D gene. The germline gives CDR1 SGHAT, CDR2 FQNNGV. V was shortened by 1 base and J by 3 bases, with 7 bases between the two germline ends. The CDR3 contains 14 residues. The CDR3 protein is CASSLGLVNQPQHF. The CDR3 region has the DNA TGTGCCAGCAGCTTAGGTTTAGTCAATCAGCCCCAGCATTTT.

This chain joins TRBV5-5 and TRBJ2-4; 10 bases map to TRBD1. Germline-derived CDR1 and CDR2 are SGHKS and YYEKEE (reference sequence). The trim removed 4 bases at V and 9 bases at J, leaving 13 bases unmatched. The CDR3 is made up of 16 amino acids. The CDR3 reads CASSLTGTGEAVIQYF. CDR3 bases: TGTGCCAGCAGCCTTACCGGGACAGGGGAAGCGGTCATTCAGTACTTC. Looking up the rest from reference TRBV5-5 and TRBJ2-4 gives the full variable domain: DAGVTQSPTHLIKTRGQQVTLRCSPISGHKSVSWYQQVLGQGPQFIFQYYEKEERGRGNFPDRFSARQFPNYSSELNVNALLLGDSALYLCASSLTGTGEAVIQYFGAGTRLSVL.

The rearrangement uses TRBV3-1 (or the pseudogene TRBV3-2) and TRBJ1-2, with 11 nucleotides matching TRBD1. Germline trimming cut 3 bases from V and 3 bases from J; bases unmatched to any gene: 6. The CDR3 is 16 residues long. Germline lookup yields CDR1 LGHDT and CDR2 YNNKEL (reference sequence). The CDR3 protein is CASSHQGQGAHYGYTF. The CDR3 DNA reads TGTGCCAGCAGCCATCAAGGACAGGGGGCCCACTATGGCTACACCTTC.

The V gene is TRBV2, the J gene TRBJ1-1, with unresolved D. Germline lookup yields CDR1 SNHLY and CDR2 FYNNEI. The CDR3 is 13 residues long. Trimming removed 7 bases at V and 4 bases at J, with 13 bases between. The CDR3 here is CASTSYSSTEAFF. CDR3 coding DNA: TGTGCCAGCACATCGTACAGTTCCACTGAAGCTTTCTTT.

The chain links TRBV7-2 to TRBJ2-2; D may be TRBD1 (6 bases). Trimming removed 5 bases from V and 1 base from J, with 14 bases in between. CDR1 and CDR2 from the germline V gene are SGHTA and FQGNSA. The CDR3 length is 16 residues. CDR3 nucleotides: TGTGCCAGCAGCCCTTTCGGGACATTGAACACCGGGGAGCTGTTTTTT. It specifies CASSPFGTLNTGELFF. Full variable domain (missing parts from reference TRBV7-2 and TRBJ2-2): GAGVSQSPSNKVTEKGKDVELRCDPISGHTALYWYRQSLGQGLEFLIYFQGNSAPDKSGLPSDRFSAERTGGSVSTLTIQRTQQEDSAVYLCASSPFGTLNTGELFFGEGSRLTVL.

The chain is built from TRBV6-5 and TRBJ1-2; a weak D match, TRBD1 (6 bases). Trimming pared 6 bases from V and 4 bases from J, leaving 18 bases between. CDR1 MNHEY and CDR2 SVGAGI come from the germline V gene. The CDR3 covers 15 residues. The CDR3 here is CASSLDSPSTYGYTF. The CDR3, as DNA: TGTGCCAGCAGCTTGGACAGCCCATCCACCTATGGCTACACCTTC.

This rearrangement joins TRBV2 to TRBJ1-2; D uncertain. The CDR3 is 13 amino acids. From germline, CDR1 is SNHLY and CDR2 FYNNEI. The V end was cut by 7 bases, the J end by 8 bases, with 17 bases between. CDR3 sequence: CASTGDGVSGYTF. CDR3 sequence (DNA): TGTGCCAGCACCGGAGACGGGGTTTCGGGCTACACCTTC. Full variable domain (rest looked up from reference TRBV2 and TRBJ1-2): EPEVTQTPSHQVTQMGQEVILRCVPISNHLYFYWYRQILGQKVEFLVSFYNNEISEKSEIFDDQFSVERPDGSNFTLKIRSTKLEDSAMYFCASTGDGVSGYTFGSGTRLTVV.

The chain employs TRBV5-1 and TRBJ1-5, with D maybe TRBD1 (5 bases). This CDR3 is built from 18 residues. V was shortened by 0 bases and J by 3 bases, with 19 bases between the two germline ends. Germline values: CDR1 SGHRS, CDR2 YFSETQ. The CDR3 here is CASSLEGTPGGANQPQHF. The CDR3 nucleotides are TGCGCCAGCAGCTTGGAGGGTACACCTGGCGGGGCCAATCAGCCCCAGCATTTT.

In this sample, this clone turned up a few times. The rearrangement links TRBV6-2 or TRBV6-3 to TRBJ2-1; 8 bases match TRBD2. The J segment lost 9 bases and the V segment lost 0 bases, leaving 4 bases of the junction unmatched. Germline values: CDR1 MNHEY, CDR2 SVGEGT. The CDR3 is 14 residues long. The CDR3 bases are TGTGCCAGCAGTTACTCGACTAGCGTAGTTGAGCAGTTCTTC. Protein sequence: CASSYSTSVVEQFF.

DNA of the CDR3: TGTGCCAGCAGGGGTACCGCAGGGTTAAATCAGCCCCAGCATTTT. Its protein product is CASRGTAGLNQPQHF. V and J are TRBV2 and TRBJ1-5, with D possibly TRBD1 on 5 matching bases. Trimming stripped 6 bases from V and 4 bases from J, with 16 bases between. Germline CDR1 is SNHLY and CDR2 is FYNNEI. This CDR3 contains 15 residues.

The chain recombines TRBV6-5 with TRBJ1-1; D gene ambiguous. The V end was cut by 2 bases, the J end by 2 bases, with 12 bases between. The CDR3 runs 15 residues. Germline V gives CDR1 MNHEY, CDR2 SVGAGI. The CDR3 is CASSYSPAANTEAFF. The CDR3 coding sequence is TGTGCCAGCAGTTACAGTCCGGCGGCCAACACTGAAGCTTTCTTT.

The chain joins TRBV6-6 to TRBJ1-1; D may be TRBD1 (6 bases). CDR3 size: 15 residues. Trimming took off 3 bases at V and 3 bases at J, with 14 bases between the two ends. CDR1 and CDR2 from the germline V gene are MNHNY and SVGAGI (reference sequence). The CDR3 reads CASSYVRGTDTEAFF. For the CDR3, the DNA is TGTGCCAGCAGTTATGTCAGGGGCACGGACACTGAAGCTTTCTTT.

This clone showed up just once. V gene TRBV5-1 combines with J gene TRBJ2-2; maybe TRBD1 (6 bases). Germline V gene data show CDR1 as SGHRS and CDR2 as YFSETQ. V lost 1 base to trimming and J lost 3 bases, with 7 bases between them. This CDR3 has 14 amino acids. CDR3 residues: CASSLSGDTGELFF. The CDR3 DNA reads TGCGCCAGCAGCTTGTCAGGGGACACCGGGGAGCTGTTTTTT. Full variable domain (outside the CDR3, taken from reference TRBV5-1 and TRBJ2-2): KAGVTQTPRYLIKTRGQQVTLSCSPISGHRSVSWYQQTPGQGLQFLFEYFSETQRNKGNFPGRFSGRQFSNSRSEMNVSTLELGDSALYLCASSLSGDTGELFFGEGSRLTVL.

The J gene is TRBJ1-2, the V gene TRBV11-2; 8 nucleotides agree with TRBD1. The junction had 8 bases not matched to a gene; V was cut back by 0 bases and J by 5 bases. Germline loops: CDR1 SGHAT, CDR2 FQNNGV. CDR3 length: 16 residues. CDR3 in amino acids: CASSLDLRGRGYGYTF. The CDR3, as DNA: TGTGCCAGCAGCTTAGATCTCAGGGGGCGCGGGTATGGCTACACCTTC.

This clone was observed a few times. The genes are TRBV4-1 and TRBJ1-6, with D perhaps TRBD1 (5 bases). With 1 base removed from V and 3 bases from J, the gap between germline ends came to 13 bases. CDR3 length: 17 residues. CDR1 and CDR2 (germline): MGHRA, YSYEKL. The CDR3 sequence: CASSQGEGPGYNSPLHF. The CDR3 nucleotides read TGCGCCAGCAGCCAAGGGGAGGGACCGGGCTATAATTCACCCCTCCACTTT.

This clone was detected a few times. The chain links TRBV3-1 (or the pseudogene TRBV3-2) to TRBJ2-2; no reliable D call. Germline CDR1 reads LGHDT; CDR2 reads YNNKEL (reference sequence). The V end was cut by 1 base, the J end by 5 bases, with 5 bases between. The CDR3 loop spans 13 amino acids. The CDR3 region has the DNA TGTGCCAGCAGCCAAGGCGGAACCGGGGAGCTGTTTTTT. It yields the protein CASSQGGTGELFF.

The chain employs TRBV11-2 and TRBJ2-7; perhaps TRBD1 as D (6 bases). The germline V gene encodes CDR1 SGHAT and CDR2 FQNNGV. The V end was cut by 2 bases, the J end by 1 base, with 21 bases between. The CDR3 length is 18 residues. The CDR3 region is CASSLFIPTQGWSYEQYF. CDR3 DNA sequence: TGTGCCAGCAGCTTATTTATCCCCACGCAGGGGTGGTCCTACGAGCAGTACTTC.

The J gene is TRBJ2-7, the V gene TRBV6-2 or TRBV6-3, with D possibly matching TRBD2 (5 bases). V was pared by 5 bases and J by 0 bases, with 14 bases between. Germline values: CDR1 MNHEY, CDR2 SVGEGT. The CDR3 covers 15 residues. In nucleotides, the CDR3 is TGTGCCAGCAGTCCGGAAGCGGTTAGCTCCTACGAGCAGTACTTC. Translated, it gives CASSPEAVSSYEQYF.

The CDR3 sequence: CATSIDRRGSYEQYF. The CDR3 coding sequence is TGTGCCACCAGCATTGATCGACGGGGTTCCTACGAGCAGTACTTC. The chain has TRBV15 and TRBJ2-7; D may be TRBD2 (5 bases). This CDR3 spans 15 amino acids. Germline CDR1 LNHNV, CDR2 YYDKDF (reference sequence). Trimming stripped 4 bases from V and 1 base from J, with 14 bases between.

This chain links TRBV18 with TRBJ2-2; possible D gene TRBD1, 6 bases. The V gene's germline CDR1 is KGHSH and CDR2 LQKENI. This CDR3 is built from 16 residues. With 3 bases removed from V and 3 bases from J, the gap between germline ends came to 14 bases. CDR3 in DNA: TGTGCCAGCTCACCTGCGGACAGAGGTTACACCGGGGAGCTGTTTTTT. This translates into CASSPADRGYTGELFF.

V usage is TRBV30 and J usage is TRBJ1-2; D remains unclear. The V gene lost 4 bases and the J gene lost 8 bases, with 17 bases spanning the gap. The length of the CDR3 is 13 residues. CDR1 is GTSNPN and CDR2 is SVGIG in the germline V gene (reference sequence). CDR3 in amino acids: CAWKPGTDGGYTF. The CDR3 DNA sequence: TGTGCCTGGAAACCAGGAACCGATGGGGGCTACACCTTC.

The rearrangement links TRBV5-6 to TRBJ1-3; no clear D gene. This CDR3 spans 16 amino acids. Per germline, CDR1 SGHDT and CDR2 YYEEEE. Deletions cut 0 bases from V and 0 bases from J, with 10 bases between. Here the CDR3 DNA reads TGTGCCAGCAGCTTGGGACAACTCCACTCTGGAAACACCATATATTTT. Its translation: CASSLGQLHSGNTIYF.

This sequence joins TRBV13 and TRBJ2-1; D not certain. Germline CDR1 and CDR2: PRHDT and FYEKMQ (reference sequence). The CDR3 runs 15 residues. Trimming cost V 5 bases and J 4 bases, with 15 bases left between them. In DNA, the CDR3 is TGTGCCAGCAGCCCCGGCGGTAAACGGTACAATGAGCAGTTCTTC. Translation gives CASSPGGKRYNEQFF.

This chain joins TRBV19 and TRBJ1-1, with D possibly being TRBD1 (5 bases). The CDR3 totals 16 residues. CDR1 is LNHDA and CDR2 is SQIVND in the germline V gene (reference sequence). The V end lost 4 bases, the J end lost 1 base, and 16 bases lay between the germline ends. The chain's CDR3 is CASSTGLFGTNTEAFF. The CDR3 coding sequence is TGTGCCAGTAGTACGGGACTGTTTGGAACGAACACTGAAGCTTTCTTT.

The CDR3 sequence: CASSLDPRDSRNTIYF. As DNA, the CDR3 is TGTGCCAGCAGCTTAGATCCACGGGACTCCCGCAACACCATATATTTT. V usage is TRBV11-2 and J usage is TRBJ1-3, with D perhaps TRBD1 (5 bases). The CDR3 has 16 amino acids. V was trimmed by 0 bases and J by 7 bases, leaving 16 bases between them. Germline CDR1 and CDR2: SGHAT and FQNNGV.

The J gene is TRBJ1-5, the V gene TRBV2, with TRBD1 matching over 7 bases. V lost 4 bases, J lost 6 bases, and 15 bases stayed unmatched. This CDR3 spans 17 amino acids. The germline gives CDR1 SNHLY, CDR2 FYNNEI. The CDR3 nucleotides are TGTGCCAGCAGTGGAATTCGAGGCAGGGGGATGGGTCAGCCCCAGCATTTT. It encodes CASSGIRGRGMGQPQHF.

This clone has a single count. The chain recombines TRBV5-1 with TRBJ2-2; TRBD1 matches at 7 bases. Germline trimming cut 7 bases from V and 1 base from J; bases unmatched to any gene: 4. From germline, CDR1 is SGHRS and CDR2 YFSETQ. This CDR3 has 14 residues. The CDR3 DNA is TGCGCCAGCGACAGGACAGGGAACACCGGGGAGCTGTTTTTT. Residues: CASDRTGNTGELFF.

The V gene is TRBV4-1, the J gene TRBJ2-2, with 9 positions matching TRBD2. The CDR3 contains 17 residues. CDR1 and CDR2 (germline): MGHRA, YSYEKL. Trimming took 0 bases from V and 7 from J; bases not matched to a gene: 9. The CDR3 nucleotides are TGCGCCAGCAGCCAAGATGAGGTAGCGGGGGTAATCGGGGAGCTGTTTTTT. It specifies CASSQDEVAGVIGELFF.